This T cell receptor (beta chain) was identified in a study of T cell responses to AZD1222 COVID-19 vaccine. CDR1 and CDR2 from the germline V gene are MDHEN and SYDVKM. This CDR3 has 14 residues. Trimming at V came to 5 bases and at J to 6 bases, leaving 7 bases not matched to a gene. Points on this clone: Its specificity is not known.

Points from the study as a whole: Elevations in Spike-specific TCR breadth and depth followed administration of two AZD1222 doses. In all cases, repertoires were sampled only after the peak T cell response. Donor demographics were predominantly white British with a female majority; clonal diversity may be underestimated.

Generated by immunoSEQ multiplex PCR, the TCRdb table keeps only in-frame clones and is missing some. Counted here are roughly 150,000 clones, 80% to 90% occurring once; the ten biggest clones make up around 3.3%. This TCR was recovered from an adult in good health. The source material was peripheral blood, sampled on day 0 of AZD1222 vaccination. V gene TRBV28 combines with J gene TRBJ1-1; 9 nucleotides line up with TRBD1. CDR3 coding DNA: TGTGCCAGCAGTAAGACAGGGGGTCGACCTGAAGCTTTCTTT. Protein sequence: CASSKTGGRPEAFF.